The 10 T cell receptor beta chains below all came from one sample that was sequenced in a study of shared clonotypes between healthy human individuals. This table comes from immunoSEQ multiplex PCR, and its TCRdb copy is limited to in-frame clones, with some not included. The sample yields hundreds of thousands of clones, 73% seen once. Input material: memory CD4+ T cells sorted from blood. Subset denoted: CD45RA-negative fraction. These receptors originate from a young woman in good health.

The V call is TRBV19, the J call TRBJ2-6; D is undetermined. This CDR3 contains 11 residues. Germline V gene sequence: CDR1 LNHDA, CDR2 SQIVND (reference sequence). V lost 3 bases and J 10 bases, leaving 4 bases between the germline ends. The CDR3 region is CASSIQNVLTF. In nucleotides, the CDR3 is TGTGCCAGTAGTATCCAAAACGTCCTGACTTTC.

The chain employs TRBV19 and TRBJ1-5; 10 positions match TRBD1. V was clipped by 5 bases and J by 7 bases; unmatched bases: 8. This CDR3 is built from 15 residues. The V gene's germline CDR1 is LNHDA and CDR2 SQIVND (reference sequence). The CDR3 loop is CASSPWGTGAQPQHF. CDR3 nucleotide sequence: TGTGCCAGTAGTCCTTGGGGGACAGGGGCCCAGCCCCAGCATTTT.

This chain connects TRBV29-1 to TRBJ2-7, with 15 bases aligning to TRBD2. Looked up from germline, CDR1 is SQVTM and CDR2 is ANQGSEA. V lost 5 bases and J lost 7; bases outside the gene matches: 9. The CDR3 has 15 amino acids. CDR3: CSVSGLAGGPLEQYF. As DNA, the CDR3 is TGCAGCGTTTCCGGACTAGCGGGAGGGCCGTTGGAGCAGTACTTC.

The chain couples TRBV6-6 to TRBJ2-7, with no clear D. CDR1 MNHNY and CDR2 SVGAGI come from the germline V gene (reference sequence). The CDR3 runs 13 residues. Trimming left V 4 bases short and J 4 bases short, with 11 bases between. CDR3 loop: CASSSQNRYEQYF. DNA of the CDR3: TGTGCCAGCAGTTCCCAAAATAGATACGAGCAGTACTTC.

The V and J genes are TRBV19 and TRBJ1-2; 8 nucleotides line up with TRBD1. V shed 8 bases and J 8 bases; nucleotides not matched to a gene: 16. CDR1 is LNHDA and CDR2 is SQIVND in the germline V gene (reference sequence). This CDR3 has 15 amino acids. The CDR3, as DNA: TGTGCCAGTTCTACCTGGACAGGGAGTATTGAGGGCTACACCTTC. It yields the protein CASSTWTGSIEGYTF.

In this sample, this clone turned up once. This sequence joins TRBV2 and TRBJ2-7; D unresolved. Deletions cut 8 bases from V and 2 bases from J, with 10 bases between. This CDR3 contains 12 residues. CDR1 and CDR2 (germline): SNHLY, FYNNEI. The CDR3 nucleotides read TGTGCCAGCGCCAGGAGTGCCTACGAGCAGTACTTC. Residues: CASARSAYEQYF.

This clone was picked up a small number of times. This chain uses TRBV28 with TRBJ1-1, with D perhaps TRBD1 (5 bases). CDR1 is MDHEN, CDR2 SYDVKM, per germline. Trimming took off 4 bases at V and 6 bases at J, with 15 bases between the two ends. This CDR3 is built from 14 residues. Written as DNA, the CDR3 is TGTGCCAGCAGTTCCCTCCCCGGGGGGGCTGAAGCTTTCTTT. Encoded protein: CASSSLPGGAEAFF. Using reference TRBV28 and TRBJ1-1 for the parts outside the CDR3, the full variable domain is DVKVTQSSRYLVKRTGEKVFLECVQDMDHENMFWYRQDPGLGLRLIYFSYDVKMKEKGDIPEGYSVSREKKERFSLILESASTNQTSMYLCASSSLPGGAEAFFGQGTRLTVV.

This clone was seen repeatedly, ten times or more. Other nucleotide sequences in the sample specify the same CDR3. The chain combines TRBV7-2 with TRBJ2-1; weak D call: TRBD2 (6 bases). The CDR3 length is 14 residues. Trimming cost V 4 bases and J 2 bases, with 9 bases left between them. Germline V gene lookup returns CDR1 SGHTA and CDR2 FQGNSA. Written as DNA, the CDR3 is TGTGCCAGCAGCTCGGGACTGGCCTACAATGAGCAGTTCTTC. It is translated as CASSSGLAYNEQFF. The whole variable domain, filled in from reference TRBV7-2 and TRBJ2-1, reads GAGVSQSPSNKVTEKGKDVELRCDPISGHTALYWYRQSLGQGLEFLIYFQGNSAPDKSGLPSDRFSAERTGGSVSTLTIQRTQQEDSAVYLCASSSGLAYNEQFFGPGTRLTVL.

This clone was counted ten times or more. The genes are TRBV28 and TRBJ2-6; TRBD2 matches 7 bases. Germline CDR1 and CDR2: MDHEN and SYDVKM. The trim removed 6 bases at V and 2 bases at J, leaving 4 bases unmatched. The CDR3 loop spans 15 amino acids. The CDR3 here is CASRARGAGANVLTF. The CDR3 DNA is TGTGCCAGCAGGGCCCGGGGGGCTGGGGCCAACGTCCTGACTTTC.

The DNA for the CDR3 is TGTGCCAGCAGCCAGGGAAGTAGTCAGCCCCAGCATTTT. As protein: CASSQGSSQPQHF. The rearrangement links TRBV14 to TRBJ1-5; no clear D. Trimming took off 3 bases at V and 6 bases at J, with 9 bases between the two ends. The CDR3 runs 13 residues. Germline V lookup: CDR1 SGHDN, CDR2 FVKESK.